The 14 T cell receptor beta chains reported below all come from one sample, sequenced in a study of control samples from healthy donors and cancer patients. Measured with immunoSEQ multiplex PCR; TCRdb has only the in-frame clones, and not every one. The profile shows under 75,000 clones, about nine tenths of them singletons. Sequencing was performed on PBMCs. Source of these receptors: a woman aged 45-59 years with colorectal cancer.

In DNA, the CDR3 is TGTGCCAGCAGCTTCAGGGGCGGGGAGACCCAGTACTTC. This gives the protein CASSFRGGETQYF. V and J are TRBV6-6 and TRBJ2-5; TRBD1 might be the D (6 bases). Germline assignment: CDR1 MNHNY and CDR2 SVGAGI (reference sequence). The V gene lost 6 bases and the J gene lost 5 bases, with 13 bases spanning the gap. The CDR3 has 13 residues.

The V call is TRBV6-6, the J call TRBJ1-5; 10 positions match TRBD1. The ends lost 7 bases at V and 6 bases at J; junction bases unmatched: 6. Germline CDR1 and CDR2: MNHNY and SVGAGI (reference sequence). The CDR3 is 14 amino acids. The CDR3 is CASKGTGVGQPQHF. CDR3 nucleotides: TGTGCCAGCAAGGGGACAGGGGTTGGTCAGCCCCAGCATTTT.

The rearrangement joins TRBV5-6 to TRBJ1-1; a possible D gene is TRBD1 (5 bases). The germline V gene encodes CDR1 SGHDT and CDR2 YYEEEE. The V end lost 2 bases, the J end lost 0 bases, and 17 bases lay between the germline ends. CDR3 length: 17 amino acids. CDR3 DNA: TGTGCCAGCAGCTTAGGGAGCCGACAGTTTATGAACACTGAAGCTTTCTTT. Amino acids: CASSLGSRQFMNTEAFF.

The V gene is TRBV29-1, the J gene TRBJ1-2; no definite D call. The CDR3 spans 13 residues. CDR1 is SQVTM, CDR2 ANQGSEA, per germline. V lost 5 bases to trimming and J lost 0 bases, with 10 bases between them. The DNA of the CDR3 is TGCAGCGTTAATCCCGAATCTAACTATGGCTACACCTTC. It codes for CSVNPESNYGYTF.

The chain joins TRBV6-5 to TRBJ1-1; D ambiguous. The V end lost 6 bases, the J end lost 0 bases, and 14 bases lay between the germline ends. Germline V lookup: CDR1 MNHEY, CDR2 SVGAGI. The CDR3 is made up of 15 amino acids. CDR3 sequence: CASRGLSGLNTEAFF. CDR3 sequence (DNA): TGTGCCAGCAGGGGCTTATCGGGCTTGAACACTGAAGCTTTCTTT.

The chain uses TRBV18 and TRBJ1-1; no firm D call. V gave up 6 bases and J gave up 1 base, with 9 bases separating them. The CDR3 consists of 13 residues. Germline lookup yields CDR1 KGHSH and CDR2 LQKENI. Written as DNA, the CDR3 is TGTGCCAGCTCGCCCACTCAGAACACTGAAGCTTTCTTT. This translates into CASSPTQNTEAFF.

The chain combines TRBV7-2 with TRBJ2-7; 9 bases align to TRBD2. Germline lookup yields CDR1 SGHTA and CDR2 FQGNSA. The CDR3 contains 15 residues. V shed 1 base, J shed 5 bases, and the junction held 6 bases outside the gene matches. The CDR3 loop is CASSLVAGDVNEQYF. In DNA form, the CDR3 reads TGTGCCAGCAGCTTAGTAGCGGGAGACGTGAACGAGCAGTACTTC.

V usage is TRBV5-1 and J usage is TRBJ2-1; D may correspond to TRBD1 or TRBD2 (5 bases each). The V gene's germline CDR1 is SGHRS and CDR2 YFSETQ. There are 15 residues in the CDR3. Trimming pared 2 bases from V and 0 bases from J, leaving 9 bases between. DNA of the CDR3: TGCGCCAGCAGCTTCTGGGGGAGCTCCTACAATGAGCAGTTCTTC. Translation: CASSFWGSSYNEQFF.

The chain combines TRBV19 with TRBJ1-2, with a weak D call TRBD1 (5 bases). Germline CDR1 and CDR2: LNHDA and SQIVND (reference sequence). Deletions cut 5 bases from V and 4 bases from J, with 11 bases between. This CDR3 region has 13 residues. The CDR3 spells CASSDRPFYGYTF. CDR3 nucleotide sequence: TGTGCCAGTAGTGACAGACCCTTCTATGGCTACACCTTC.

This chain connects TRBV6-2 or TRBV6-3 to TRBJ1-1; TRBD1 aligns across 8 bases. The CDR3 spans 17 residues. V gave up 5 bases and J gave up 4 bases; unmatched junction bases: 15. Germline V lookup: CDR1 MNHEY, CDR2 SVGEGT. The CDR3 DNA reads TGTGCCAGCAGTCCGCCGGTCCGGGACAGGTTGCGCACTGAAGCTTTCTTT. The encoded protein is CASSPPVRDRLRTEAFF.

V usage is TRBV29-1 and J usage is TRBJ2-5, with no clear D. The CDR3 loop spans 9 amino acids. Germline assignment: CDR1 SQVTM and CDR2 ANQGSEA. V gave up 4 bases and J gave up 7 bases, with 4 bases separating them. CDR3 sequence: CSVGPTQYF. The CDR3 bases are TGCAGCGTTGGTCCGACCCAGTACTTC.

This clone came up a few times. J is TRBJ1-6 and V is TRBV2; TRBD1 aligns across 9 bases. The germline CDR1 and CDR2 sequences are SNHLY and FYNNEI. The CDR3 consists of 15 residues. The junction had 5 bases not matched to a gene; V was cut back by 2 bases and J by 9 bases. In DNA, the CDR3 is TGTGCCAGCAGTGAAAAGGGACAGGGTCTTTCACCCCTCCACTTT. Its translation: CASSEKGQGLSPLHF.

The rearrangement uses TRBV5-6 and TRBJ1-1; no reliable D call. This CDR3 region has 13 residues. Germline values: CDR1 SGHDT, CDR2 YYEEEE. V was trimmed by 6 bases and J by 3 bases, leaving 12 bases between them. The CDR3 sequence is CASTLLGDTEAFF. The DNA for the CDR3 is TGTGCCAGCACCCTCCTCGGGGACACTGAAGCTTTCTTT.

V usage is TRBV6-5 and J usage is TRBJ1-1; 7 bases align to TRBD1. V shed 4 bases, J shed 3 bases, and the junction held 8 bases outside the gene matches. This CDR3 spans 15 amino acids. Germline CDR1 MNHEY, CDR2 SVGAGI. In DNA form, the CDR3 reads TGTGCCAGCAGTTTGACAGGGACGTTATACACTGAAGCTTTCTTT. Residues: CASSLTGTLYTEAFF.